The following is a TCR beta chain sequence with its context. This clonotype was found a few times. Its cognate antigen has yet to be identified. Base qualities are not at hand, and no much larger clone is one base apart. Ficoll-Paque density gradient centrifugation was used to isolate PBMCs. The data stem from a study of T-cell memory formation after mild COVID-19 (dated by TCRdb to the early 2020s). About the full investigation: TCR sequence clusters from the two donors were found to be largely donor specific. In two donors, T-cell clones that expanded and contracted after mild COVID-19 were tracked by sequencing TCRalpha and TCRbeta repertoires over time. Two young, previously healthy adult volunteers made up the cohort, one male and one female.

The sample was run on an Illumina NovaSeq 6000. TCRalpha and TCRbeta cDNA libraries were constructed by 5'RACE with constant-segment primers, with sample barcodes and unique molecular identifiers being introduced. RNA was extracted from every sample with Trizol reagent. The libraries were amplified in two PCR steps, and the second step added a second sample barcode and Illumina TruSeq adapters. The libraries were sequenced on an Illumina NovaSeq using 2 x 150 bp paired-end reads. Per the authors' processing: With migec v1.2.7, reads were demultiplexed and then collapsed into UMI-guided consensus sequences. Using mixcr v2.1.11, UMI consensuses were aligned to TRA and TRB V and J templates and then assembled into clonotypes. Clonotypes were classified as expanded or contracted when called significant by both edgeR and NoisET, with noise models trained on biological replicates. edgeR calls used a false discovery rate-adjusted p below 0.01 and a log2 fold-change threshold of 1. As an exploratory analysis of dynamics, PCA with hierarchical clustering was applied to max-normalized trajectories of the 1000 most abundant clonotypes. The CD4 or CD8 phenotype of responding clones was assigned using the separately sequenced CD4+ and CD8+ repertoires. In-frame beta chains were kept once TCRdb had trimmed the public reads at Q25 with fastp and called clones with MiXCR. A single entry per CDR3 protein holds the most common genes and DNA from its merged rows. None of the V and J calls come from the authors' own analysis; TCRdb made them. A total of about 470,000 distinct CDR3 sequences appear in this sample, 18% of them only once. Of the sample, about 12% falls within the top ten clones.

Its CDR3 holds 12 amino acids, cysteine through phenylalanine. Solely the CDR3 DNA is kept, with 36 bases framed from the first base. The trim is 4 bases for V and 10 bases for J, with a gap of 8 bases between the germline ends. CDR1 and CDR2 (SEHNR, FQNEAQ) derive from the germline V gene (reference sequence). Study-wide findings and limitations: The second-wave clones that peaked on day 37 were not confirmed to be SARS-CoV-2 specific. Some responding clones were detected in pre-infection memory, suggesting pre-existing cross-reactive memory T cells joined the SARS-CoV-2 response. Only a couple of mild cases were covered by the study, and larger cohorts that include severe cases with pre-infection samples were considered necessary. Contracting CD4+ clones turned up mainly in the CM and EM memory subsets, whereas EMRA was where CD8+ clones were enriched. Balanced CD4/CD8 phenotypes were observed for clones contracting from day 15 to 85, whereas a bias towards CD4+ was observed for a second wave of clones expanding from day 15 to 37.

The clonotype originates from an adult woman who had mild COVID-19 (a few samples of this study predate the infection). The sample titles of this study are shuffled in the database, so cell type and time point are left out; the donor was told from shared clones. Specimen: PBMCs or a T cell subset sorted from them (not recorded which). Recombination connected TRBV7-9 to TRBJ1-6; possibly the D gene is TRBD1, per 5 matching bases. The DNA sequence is TGTGCCAGCAGCTCTGGGGGGTCACCCCTCCACTTT. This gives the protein CASSSGGSPLHF.